This T cell receptor beta chain is from a study of response to subunit inactivated influenza vaccine. TCRdb passed the RT-PCR reads through MiXCR, listing each CDR3 protein once. Of some 480,000 distinct CDR3 sequences in the sample, around 9.9% were seen once. This clonotype was recorded many times. Its specificity is not known. Points from the study as a whole: New T cells are recruited in small numbers by each seasonal influenza vaccination, according to the authors' suggestion.

V gave up 4 bases and J gave up 3 bases, with 14 bases separating them. The CDR3 is 15 residues long. CDR1 and CDR2 (germline): SGHDT, YYEEEE. J is TRBJ1-5 and V is TRBV5-6, with no clear D. The specimen comprised PBMCs from blood, sampled 40 to 50 days after vaccination. This clonotype was obtained from a man aged 45-60 years who received an inactivated influenza vaccine. The CDR3: CASSKDLWSNQPQHF. In DNA form, the CDR3 reads TGTGCCAGCAGCAAGGACCTTTGGTCCAATCAGCCCCAGCATTTT.